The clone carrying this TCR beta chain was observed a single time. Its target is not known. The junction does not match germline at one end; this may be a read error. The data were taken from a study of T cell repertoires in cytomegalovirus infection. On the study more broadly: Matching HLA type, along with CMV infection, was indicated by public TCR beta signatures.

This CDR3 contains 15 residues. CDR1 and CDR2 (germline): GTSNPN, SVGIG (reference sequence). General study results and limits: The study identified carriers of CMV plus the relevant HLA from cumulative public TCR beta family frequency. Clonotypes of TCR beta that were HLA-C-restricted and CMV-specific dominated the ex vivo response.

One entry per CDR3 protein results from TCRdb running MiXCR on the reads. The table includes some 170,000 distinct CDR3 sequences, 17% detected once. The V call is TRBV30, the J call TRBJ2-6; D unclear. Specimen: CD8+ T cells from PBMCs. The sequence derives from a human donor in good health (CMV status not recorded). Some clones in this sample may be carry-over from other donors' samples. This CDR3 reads CAWSPPGMWANGLTF. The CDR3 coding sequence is TGTGCCTGGAGTCCCCCCGGAATGTGGGCCAACGGCCTGACTTTC.